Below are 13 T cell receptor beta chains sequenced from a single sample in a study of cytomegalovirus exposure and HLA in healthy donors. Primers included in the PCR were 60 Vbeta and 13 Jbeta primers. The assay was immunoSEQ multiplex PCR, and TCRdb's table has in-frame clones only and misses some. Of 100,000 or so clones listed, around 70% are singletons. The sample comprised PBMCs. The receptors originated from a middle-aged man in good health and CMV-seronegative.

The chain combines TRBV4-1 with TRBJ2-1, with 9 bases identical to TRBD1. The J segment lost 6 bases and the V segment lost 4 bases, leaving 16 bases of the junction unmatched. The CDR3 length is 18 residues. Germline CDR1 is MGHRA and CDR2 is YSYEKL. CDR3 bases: TGCGCCAGCAGCCCGGGACGCATCCGGGACAGGGCCTTCAATGAGCAGTTCTTC. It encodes CASSPGRIRDRAFNEQFF.

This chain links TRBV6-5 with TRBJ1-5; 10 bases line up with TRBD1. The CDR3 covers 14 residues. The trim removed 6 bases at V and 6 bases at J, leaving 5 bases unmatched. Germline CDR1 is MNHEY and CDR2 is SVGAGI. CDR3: CASRLDRGLQPQHF. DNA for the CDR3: TGTGCCAGCAGACTTGACAGGGGGCTTCAGCCCCAGCATTTT.

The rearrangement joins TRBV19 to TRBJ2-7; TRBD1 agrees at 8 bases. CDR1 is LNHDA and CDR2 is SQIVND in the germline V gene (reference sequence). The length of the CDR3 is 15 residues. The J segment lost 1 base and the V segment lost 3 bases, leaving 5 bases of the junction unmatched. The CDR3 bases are TGTGCCAGTAGTATTGGGACAGGATCTTCCTACGAGCAGTACTTC. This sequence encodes CASSIGTGSSYEQYF.

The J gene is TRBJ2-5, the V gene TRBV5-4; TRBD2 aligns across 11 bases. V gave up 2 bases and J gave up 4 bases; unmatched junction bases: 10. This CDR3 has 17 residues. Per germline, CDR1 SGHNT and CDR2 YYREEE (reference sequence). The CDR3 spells CASSLGGLAAVGETQYF. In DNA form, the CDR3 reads TGTGCCAGCAGCTTAGGGGGACTAGCGGCCGTGGGAGAGACCCAGTACTTC.

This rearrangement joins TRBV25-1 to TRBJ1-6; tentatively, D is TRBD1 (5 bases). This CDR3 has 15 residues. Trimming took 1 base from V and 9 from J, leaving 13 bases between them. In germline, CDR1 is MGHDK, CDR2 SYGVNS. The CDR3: CASSEFRGNFSPLHF. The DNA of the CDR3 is TGTGCCAGCAGTGAATTCCGGGGGAACTTTTCACCCCTCCACTTT. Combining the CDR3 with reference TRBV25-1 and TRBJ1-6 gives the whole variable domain EADIYQTPRYLVIGTGKKITLECSQTMGHDKMYWYQQDPGMELHLIHYSYGVNSTEKGDLSSESTVSRIRTEHFPLTLESARPSHTSQYLCASSEFRGNFSPLHFGNGTRLTVT.

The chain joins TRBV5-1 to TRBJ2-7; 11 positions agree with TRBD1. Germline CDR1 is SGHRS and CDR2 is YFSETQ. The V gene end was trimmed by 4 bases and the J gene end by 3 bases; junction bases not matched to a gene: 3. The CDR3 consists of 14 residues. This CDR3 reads CASSHGTGGYEQYF. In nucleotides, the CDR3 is TGCGCCAGCAGCCACGGGACAGGGGGCTACGAGCAGTACTTC. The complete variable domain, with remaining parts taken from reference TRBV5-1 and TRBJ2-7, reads KAGVTQTPRYLIKTRGQQVTLSCSPISGHRSVSWYQQTPGQGLQFLFEYFSETQRNKGNFPGRFSGRQFSNSRSEMNVSTLELGDSALYLCASSHGTGGYEQYFGPGTRLTVT.

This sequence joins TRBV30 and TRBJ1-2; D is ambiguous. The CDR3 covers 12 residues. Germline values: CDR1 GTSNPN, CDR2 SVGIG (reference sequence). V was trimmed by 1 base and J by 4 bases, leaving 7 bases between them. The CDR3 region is CAWSAVSYGYTF. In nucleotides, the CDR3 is TGTGCCTGGAGTGCGGTCTCCTATGGCTACACCTTC.

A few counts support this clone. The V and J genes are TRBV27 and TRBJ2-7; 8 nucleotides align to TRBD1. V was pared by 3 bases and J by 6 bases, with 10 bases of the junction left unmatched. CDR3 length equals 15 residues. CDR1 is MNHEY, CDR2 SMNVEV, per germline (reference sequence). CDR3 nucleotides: TGTGCCAGCAGTTTGCCCCGACAGGGGATCAGCGAGCAGTACTTC. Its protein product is CASSLPRQGISEQYF.

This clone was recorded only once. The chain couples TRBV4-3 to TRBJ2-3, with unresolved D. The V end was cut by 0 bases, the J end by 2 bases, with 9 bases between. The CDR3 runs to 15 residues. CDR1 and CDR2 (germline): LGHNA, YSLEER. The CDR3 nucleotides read TGCGCCAGCAGCCAAGACCCAGACACCACAGATACGCAGTATTTT. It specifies CASSQDPDTTDTQYF.

CDR3 sequence reads: CASSQLSGRSSYEQYF. The CDR3 DNA follows: TGTGCCAGCAGCCAATTGAGCGGGAGAAGTAGCTACGAGCAGTACTTC. The chain has TRBV16 and TRBJ2-7; 8 positions agree with TRBD2. CDR1 is KGHSY, CDR2 FQNENV, per germline. J was trimmed by 3 bases and V by 1 base; bases with no gene match: 8. This CDR3 region has 16 residues.

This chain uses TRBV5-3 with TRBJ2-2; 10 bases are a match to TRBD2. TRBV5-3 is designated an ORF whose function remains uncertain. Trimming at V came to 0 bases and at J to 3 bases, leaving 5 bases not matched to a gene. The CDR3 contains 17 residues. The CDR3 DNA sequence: TGTGCCAGAAGCTTGGTAGCGGGGGGCGGTGACACCGGGGAGCTGTTTTTT. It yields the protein CARSLVAGGGDTGELFF.

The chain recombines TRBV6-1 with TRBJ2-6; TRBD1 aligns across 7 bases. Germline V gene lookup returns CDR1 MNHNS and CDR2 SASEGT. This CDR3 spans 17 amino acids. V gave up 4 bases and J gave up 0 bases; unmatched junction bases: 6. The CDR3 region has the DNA TGTGCCAGCAGTGCCGTGGGACAGCTCTCTGGGGCCAACGTCCTGACTTTC. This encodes CASSAVGQLSGANVLTF.

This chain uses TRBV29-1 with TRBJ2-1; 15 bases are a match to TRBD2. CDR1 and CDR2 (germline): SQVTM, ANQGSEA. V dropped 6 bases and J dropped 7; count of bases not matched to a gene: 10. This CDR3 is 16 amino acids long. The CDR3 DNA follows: TGCAGCGTCGACCCTGGACTAGCGGGAGGGGGGAATGAGCAGTTCTTC. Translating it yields CSVDPGLAGGGNEQFF.